A single sample is the source of the 6 T cell receptor beta chains below, sequenced in a study of blood T cell repertoires in COVID-19. The table came from immunoSEQ multiplex PCR; TCRdb's copy has only in-frame clones and leaves some out. Among about 110,000 clones listed, around 83% were seen once. The specimen sequenced was peripheral blood. The receptors were gathered from a human donor in a cohort sampled during active COVID-19.

The chain uses TRBV6-2 or TRBV6-3 and TRBJ2-4; 8 bases are shared with TRBD1. V shed 0 bases, J shed 4 bases, and the junction held 2 bases outside the gene matches. This CDR3 comprises 15 residues. CDR1 and CDR2 from the germline V gene are MNHEY and SVGEGT. The CDR3 nucleotides read TGTGCCAGCAGTTACTCTAGGACAGGGAAAAACATTCAGTACTTC. Encoded protein: CASSYSRTGKNIQYF.

There are a few counts of this clone. As DNA, the CDR3 is TGTGCCAGCAGTCAGACAGGGGGGAGCAATCAGCCCCAGCATTTT. It codes for CASSQTGGSNQPQHF. V and J are TRBV28 and TRBJ1-5; 9 bases match TRBD1. Losses at the gene ends were 5 bases for V and 1 base for J; bases not matched to a gene: 3. CDR1 and CDR2 from the germline V gene are MDHEN and SYDVKM. The CDR3 has 15 residues.

The chain is built from TRBV2 and TRBJ1-2; D is unclear. Germline CDR1 reads SNHLY; CDR2 reads FYNNEI. V was shortened by 4 bases and J by 2 bases, with 5 bases between the two germline ends. This CDR3 is 12 amino acids long. The CDR3 sequence is CASSGRNYGYTF. CDR3 bases: TGTGCCAGCAGTGGCAGGAACTATGGCTACACCTTC.

The chain has TRBV11-2 and TRBJ1-1; D uncertain. Germline CDR1 and CDR2: SGHAT and FQNNGV. The V end was cut by 1 base, the J end by 1 base, with 7 bases between. The CDR3 is 14 residues long. As DNA, the CDR3 is TGTGCCAGCAGCTTAGCTATTCGGAACACTGAAGCTTTCTTT. This sequence encodes CASSLAIRNTEAFF.

In its sample, this clone was seen once. The CDR3 reads CASSVGLATGVGEQYF. The CDR3 nucleotides read TGCGCCAGCAGCGTAGGACTAGCGACCGGTGTGGGCGAGCAGTACTTC. The genes are TRBV5-1 and TRBJ2-7; 9 bases are shared with TRBD2. CDR1 and CDR2 (germline): SGHRS, YFSETQ. The CDR3 totals 16 residues. Trimming cost V 4 bases and J 6 bases; bases outside gene matches: 14. The whole variable domain, filled in from reference TRBV5-1 and TRBJ2-7, reads KAGVTQTPRYLIKTRGQQVTLSCSPISGHRSVSWYQQTPGQGLQFLFEYFSETQRNKGNFPGRFSGRQFSNSRSEMNVSTLELGDSALYLCASSVGLATGVGEQYFGPGTRLTVT.

CDR3 DNA sequence: TGTGCCAGTAATCGCCCACGGACAGGGGAAAAACTGTTTTTT. It encodes CASNRPRTGEKLFF. V usage is TRBV19 and J usage is TRBJ1-4; TRBD1 aligns across 8 bases. The germline gives CDR1 LNHDA, CDR2 SQIVND (reference sequence). This CDR3 has 14 residues. The V segment lost 7 bases and the J segment 8 bases; nucleotides outside the gene matches: 9.